There are many counts of the clone carrying this T cell receptor (beta chain). Its antigen is still unknown. RNA transcripts were the template for amplifying TCR beta CDR3 regions. HTBI primers were the set used in a first-round RT-PCR of the TCR CDR3. TCRdb reprocessed the multiplex PCR reads with MiXCR, giving one entry per CDR3 protein. The sample consists of more than 550,000 distinct CDR3 sequences, 45% of them appearing once. The data belong to a study of T cells in Graves' hyperthyroidism and ophthalmopathy. Each diagnosis was grounded in clinical symptoms, serum thyroxine and TRAb, thyroid ultrasound, and orbital computed tomography. Germline assignment: CDR1 ENHRY and CDR2 SYGVKD. V was pared by 6 bases and J by 2 bases, with 16 bases between. The CDR3 runs 15 residues. The study, taken as a whole, reports: The model foresaw ophthalmopathy a median around 6.8 months prior to onset. Among thyroid clonotypes expanded above 0.001, most also appeared in blood. Using 13 V-J features, a model discriminated ophthalmopathy from stable hyperthyroidism.

The chain employs TRBV10-3 and TRBJ1-2; D is perhaps TRBD1 (6 bases). This clonotype was sampled from an adult man with Graves' disease, either hyperthyroidism or ophthalmopathy (not recorded which). Input material: peripheral blood or thyroid tissue (not recorded which). CDR3 bases: TGTGCCATCAGGAAAGACAGGTCGAACAACTATGGCTACACCTTC. Translation: CAIRKDRSNNYGYTF.